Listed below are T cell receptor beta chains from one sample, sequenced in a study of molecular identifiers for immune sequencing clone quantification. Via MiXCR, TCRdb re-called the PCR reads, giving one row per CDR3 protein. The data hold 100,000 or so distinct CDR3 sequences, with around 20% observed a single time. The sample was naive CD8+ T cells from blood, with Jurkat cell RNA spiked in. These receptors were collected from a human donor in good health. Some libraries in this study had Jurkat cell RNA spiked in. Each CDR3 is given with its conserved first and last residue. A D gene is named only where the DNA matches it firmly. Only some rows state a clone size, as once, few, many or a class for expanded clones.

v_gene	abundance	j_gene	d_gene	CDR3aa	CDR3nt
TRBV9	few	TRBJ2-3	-	CASTSSGGGRDTQYF	TGTGCCAGCACATCTAGCGGAGGGGGCAGGGATACGCAGTATTTT
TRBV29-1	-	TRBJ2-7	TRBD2	CSAAGAGGLAGGGYEQYF	TGCAGCGCTGCTGGAGCGGGTGGACTAGCGGGAGGAGGGTACGAGCAGTACTTC
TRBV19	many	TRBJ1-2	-	CASRGDNYGYTF	TGTGCCAGTAGGGGGGACAACTATGGCTACACCTTC
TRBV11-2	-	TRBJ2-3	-	CASSLAQDYYTDTQYF	TGTGCCAGCAGCTTAGCTCAAGACTACTACACAGATACGCAGTATTTT
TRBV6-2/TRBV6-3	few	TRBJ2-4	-	CASSYSNSRRNIQYF	TGTGCCAGCAGTTACTCTAACAGCAGGAGAAACATTCAGTACTTC
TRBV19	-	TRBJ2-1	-	CASSLQGPNEQFF	TGTGCCAGTAGTTTACAGGGTCCCAATGAGCAGTTCTTC
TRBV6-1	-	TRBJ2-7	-	CATNPSYEQYF	TGTGCCACCAACCCCTCCTACGAGCAGTACTTC
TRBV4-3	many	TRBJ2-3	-	CASSQASRVFTDTQYF	TGCGCCAGCAGCCAAGCATCTAGGGTATTCACAGATACGCAGTATTTT
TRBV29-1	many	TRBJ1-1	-	CSVPGATEAFF	TGCAGCGTTCCGGGTGCCACTGAAGCTTTCTTT
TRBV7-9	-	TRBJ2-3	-	CASSPASGTDTQYF	TGTGCCAGCAGTCCCGCCTCGGGCACAGATACGCAGTATTTT
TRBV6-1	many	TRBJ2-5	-	CASSAGPKETQYF	TGTGCCAGCAGCGCCGGGCCAAAAGAGACCCAGTACTTC
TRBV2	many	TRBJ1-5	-	CASSGASNQPQHF	TGTGCCAGCAGTGGGGCGAGCAATCAGCCCCAGCATTTT
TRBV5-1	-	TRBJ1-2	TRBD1	CASTRTGGHGYTF	TGCGCCAGCACCAGGACAGGGGGCCATGGCTACACCTTC
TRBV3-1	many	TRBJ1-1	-	CASSPSPSTEAFF	TGTGCCAGCAGCCCCAGCCCGAGCACTGAAGCTTTCTTT
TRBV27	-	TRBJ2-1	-	CASTLRGSYNEQFF	TGTGCCAGCACTCTGCGGGGCTCCTACAATGAGCAGTTCTTC
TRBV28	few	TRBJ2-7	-	CASTVAGLRSYEQYF	TGTGCCAGCACCGTCGCGGGACTCCGCTCCTACGAGCAGTACTTC
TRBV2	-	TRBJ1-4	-	CASSYLDEKLLF	TGTGCCAGCAGTTACCTAGATGAAAAACTGCTTTTT
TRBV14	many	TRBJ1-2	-	CASSPTALAGYTF	TGTGCCAGCAGCCCGACCGCATTAGCGGGCTACACCTTC
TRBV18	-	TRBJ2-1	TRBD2	CASSPREGRDDEQFF	TGTGCCAGCTCACCGCGGGAGGGCCGGGACGATGAGCAGTTCTTC
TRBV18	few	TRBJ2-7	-	CASSPPVRLGNEQYF	TGTGCCAGCTCACCACCGGTGCGTTTGGGGAACGAGCAGTACTTC
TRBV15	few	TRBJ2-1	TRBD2	CATSRDRREIVDEQFF	TGTGCCACCAGCAGAGATCGGCGGGAGATCGTCGATGAGCAGTTCTTC
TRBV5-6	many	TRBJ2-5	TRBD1	CASSPSTGNVETQYF	TGTGCCAGCAGCCCATCGACAGGGAACGTCGAGACCCAGTACTTC
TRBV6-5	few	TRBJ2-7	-	CASSLGPGGHEQYF	TGTGCCAGCAGCCTGGGTCCCGGAGGGCACGAGCAGTACTTC
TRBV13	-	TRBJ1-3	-	CASSLGQSYSGNTIYF	TGTGCCAGCAGCTTGGGGCAGAGCTACTCTGGAAACACCATATATTTT
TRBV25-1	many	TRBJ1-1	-	CASHAPRIRLGTEAFF	TGTGCCAGCCACGCTCCCAGGATCAGGTTGGGCACTGAAGCTTTCTTT
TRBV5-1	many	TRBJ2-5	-	CASTPTRGRPQETQYF	TGCGCCAGCACCCCGACCCGGGGGCGGCCTCAAGAGACCCAGTACTTC
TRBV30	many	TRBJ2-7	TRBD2	CAWSTGTSGMYEQYF	TGTGCCTGGAGTACCGGGACTAGCGGGATGTACGAGCAGTACTTC
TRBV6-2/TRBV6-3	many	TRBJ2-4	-	CASSYFGRQAKNIQYF	TGTGCCAGCAGTTATTTCGGCAGGCAAGCCAAAAACATTCAGTACTTC
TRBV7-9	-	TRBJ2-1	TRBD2	CASSQRLAEYNEQSF	TGTGCCAGCAGCCAGAGACTAGCGGAATACAATGAGCAGTCCTTC
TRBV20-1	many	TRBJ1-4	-	CSARDLGGPNEKLFF	TGCAGTGCTAGAGATTTGGGCGGGCCCAATGAAAAACTGTTTTTT